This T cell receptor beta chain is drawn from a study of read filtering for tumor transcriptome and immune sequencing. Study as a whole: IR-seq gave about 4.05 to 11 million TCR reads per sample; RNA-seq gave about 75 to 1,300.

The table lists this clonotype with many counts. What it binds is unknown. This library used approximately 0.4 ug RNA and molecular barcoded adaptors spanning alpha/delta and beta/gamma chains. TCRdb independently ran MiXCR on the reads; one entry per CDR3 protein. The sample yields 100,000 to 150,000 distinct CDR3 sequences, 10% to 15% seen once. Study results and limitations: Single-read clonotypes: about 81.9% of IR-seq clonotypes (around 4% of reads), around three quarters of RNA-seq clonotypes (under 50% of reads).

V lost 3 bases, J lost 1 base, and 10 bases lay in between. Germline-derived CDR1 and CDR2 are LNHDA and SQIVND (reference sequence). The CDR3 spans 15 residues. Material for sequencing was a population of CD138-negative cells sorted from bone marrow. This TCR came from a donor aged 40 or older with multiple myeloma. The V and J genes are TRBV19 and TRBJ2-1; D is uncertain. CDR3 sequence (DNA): TGTGCCAGTAGTATGGATAGGGAATCCTACAATGAGCAGTTCTTC. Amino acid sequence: CASSMDRESYNEQFF. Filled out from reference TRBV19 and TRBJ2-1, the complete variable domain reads DGGITQSPKYLFRKEGQNVTLSCEQNLNHDAMYWYRQDPGQGLRLIYYSQIVNDFQKGDIAEGYSVSREKKESFPLTVTSAQKNPTAFYLCASSMDRESYNEQFFGPGTRLTVL.